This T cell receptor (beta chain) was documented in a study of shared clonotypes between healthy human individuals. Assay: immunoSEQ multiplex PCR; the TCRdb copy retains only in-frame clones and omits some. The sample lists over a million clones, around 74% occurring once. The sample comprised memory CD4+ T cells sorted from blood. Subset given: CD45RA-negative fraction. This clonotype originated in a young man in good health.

DNA for the CDR3: TGTGCCAGCAGTTTCCTTTGGCAGGGCGGACCCCTCCACTTT. Residues: CASSFLWQGGPLHF. The V gene is TRBV27, the J gene TRBJ1-6; TRBD1 might be the D (5 bases). Germline CDR1 MNHEY, CDR2 SMNVEV (reference sequence). The length of the CDR3 is 14 residues. Trimming removed 3 bases at V and 12 bases at J, with 15 bases between.